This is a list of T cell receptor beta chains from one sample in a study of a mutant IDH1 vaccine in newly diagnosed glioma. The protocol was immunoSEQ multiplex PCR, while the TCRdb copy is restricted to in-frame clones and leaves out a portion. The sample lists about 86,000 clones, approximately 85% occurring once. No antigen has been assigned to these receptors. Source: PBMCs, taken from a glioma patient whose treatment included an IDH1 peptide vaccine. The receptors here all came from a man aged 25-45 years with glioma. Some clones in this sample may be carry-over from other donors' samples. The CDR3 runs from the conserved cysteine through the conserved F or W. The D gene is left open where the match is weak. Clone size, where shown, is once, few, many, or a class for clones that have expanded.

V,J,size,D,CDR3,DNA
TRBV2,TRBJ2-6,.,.,CARRDSGANVLTF,TGTGCCAGAAGAGACTCTGGGGCCAACGTCCTGACTTTC
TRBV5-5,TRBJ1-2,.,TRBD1,CASSFEIDRAYGYTF,TGTGCCAGCAGCTTCGAGATCGACAGGGCCTATGGCTACACCTTC
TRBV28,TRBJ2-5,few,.,CASSYRETQYF,TGTGCCAGCAGTTACAGGGAGACCCAGTACTTC
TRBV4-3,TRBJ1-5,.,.,CASSQISGGGQPQHF,TGCGCCAGCAGCCAAATATCGGGGGGCGGTCAGCCCCAGCATTTT
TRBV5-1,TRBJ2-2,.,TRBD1,CASSQLGQGALDGELFF,TGCGCCAGCAGCCAACTTGGACAGGGGGCGTTGGACGGGGAGCTGTTTTTT
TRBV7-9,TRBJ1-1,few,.,CASSPRDTEAFF,TGTGCCAGCAGCCCCAGGGACACTGAAGCTTTCTTT
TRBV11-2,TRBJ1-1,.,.,CASSSVGVTEAFF,TGTGCCAGCAGTTCTGTGGGGGTCACTGAAGCTTTCTTT
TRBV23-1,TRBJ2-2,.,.,CASSQCPARRFLSAGNTGELFF,TGCGCCAGCAGTCAATGCCCAGCCCGCCGTTTTTTGTCCGCCGGAAACACCGGGGAGCTGTTTTTT
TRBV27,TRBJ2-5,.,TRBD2,CASKLRAGARGETQYF,TGTGCCAGCAAACTTAGAGCGGGAGCGCGAGGAGAGACCCAGTACTTC
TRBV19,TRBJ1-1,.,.,CASRQVRGTEAFF,TGTGCCAGTAGACAAGTACGGGGGACTGAAGCTTTCTTT
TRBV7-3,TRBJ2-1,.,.,CASSSIGGVGYNEQFF,TGTGCCAGCAGCTCAATAGGGGGAGTAGGGTACAATGAGCAGTTCTTC